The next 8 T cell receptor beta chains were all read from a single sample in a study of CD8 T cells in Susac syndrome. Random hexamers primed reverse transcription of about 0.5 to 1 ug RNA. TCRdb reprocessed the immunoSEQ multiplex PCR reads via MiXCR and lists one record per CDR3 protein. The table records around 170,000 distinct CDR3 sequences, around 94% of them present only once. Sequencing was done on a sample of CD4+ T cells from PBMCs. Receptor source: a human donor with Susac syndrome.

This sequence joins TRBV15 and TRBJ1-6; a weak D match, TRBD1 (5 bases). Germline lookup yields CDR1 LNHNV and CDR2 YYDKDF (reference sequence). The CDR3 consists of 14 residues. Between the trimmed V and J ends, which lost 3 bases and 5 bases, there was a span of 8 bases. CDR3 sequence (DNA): TGTGCCACCAGCAGTAGGGGAAATAATTCACCCCTCCACTTT. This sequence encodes CATSSRGNNSPLHF.

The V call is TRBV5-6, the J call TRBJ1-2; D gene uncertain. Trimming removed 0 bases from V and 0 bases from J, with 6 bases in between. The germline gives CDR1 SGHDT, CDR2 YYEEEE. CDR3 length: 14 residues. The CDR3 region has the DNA TGTGCCAGCAGCTTGGGAGGTGCTAACTATGGCTACACCTTC. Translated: CASSLGGANYGYTF.

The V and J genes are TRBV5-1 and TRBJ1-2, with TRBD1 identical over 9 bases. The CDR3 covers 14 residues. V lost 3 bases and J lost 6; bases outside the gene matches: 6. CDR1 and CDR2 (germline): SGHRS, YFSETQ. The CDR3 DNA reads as TGCGCCAGCAGCTACTGGACAGGGGAGGATGGCTACACCTTC. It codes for CASSYWTGEDGYTF. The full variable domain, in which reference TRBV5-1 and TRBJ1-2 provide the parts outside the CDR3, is KAGVTQTPRYLIKTRGQQVTLSCSPISGHRSVSWYQQTPGQGLQFLFEYFSETQRNKGNFPGRFSGRQFSNSRSEMNVSTLELGDSALYLCASSYWTGEDGYTFGSGTRLTVV.

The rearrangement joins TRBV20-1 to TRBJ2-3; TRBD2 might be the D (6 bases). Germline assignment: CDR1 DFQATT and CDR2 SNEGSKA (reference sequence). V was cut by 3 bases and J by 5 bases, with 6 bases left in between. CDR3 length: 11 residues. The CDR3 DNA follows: TGCAGTGCTAGGGAGGGAGATACGCAGTATTTT. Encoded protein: CSAREGDTQYF.

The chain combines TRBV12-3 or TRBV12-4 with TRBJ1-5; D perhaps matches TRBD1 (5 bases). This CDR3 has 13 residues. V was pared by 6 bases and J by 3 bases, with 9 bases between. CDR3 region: CASSRQFNQPQHF. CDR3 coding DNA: TGTGCCAGCAGCCGACAGTTCAATCAGCCCCAGCATTTT.

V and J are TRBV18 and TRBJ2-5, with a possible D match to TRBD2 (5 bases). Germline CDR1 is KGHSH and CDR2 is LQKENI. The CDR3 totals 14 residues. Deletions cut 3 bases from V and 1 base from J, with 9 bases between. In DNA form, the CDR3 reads TGTGCCAGCTCACCCAAGAGCGGCCAAGAGACCCAGTACTTC. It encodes CASSPKSGQETQYF.

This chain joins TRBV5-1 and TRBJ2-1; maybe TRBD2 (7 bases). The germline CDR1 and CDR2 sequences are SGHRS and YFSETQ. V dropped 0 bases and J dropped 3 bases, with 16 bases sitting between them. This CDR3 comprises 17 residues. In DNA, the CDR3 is TGCGCCAGCAGCTTGGCCCATGGGGGGGGGCTCTACAATGAGCAGTTCTTC. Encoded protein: CASSLAHGGGLYNEQFF.

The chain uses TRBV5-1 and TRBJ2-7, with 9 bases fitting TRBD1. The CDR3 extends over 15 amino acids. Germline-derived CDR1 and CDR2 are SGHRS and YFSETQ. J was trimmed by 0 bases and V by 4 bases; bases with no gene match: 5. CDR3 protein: CASSLTGGPSYEQYF. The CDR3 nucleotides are TGCGCCAGCAGCCTCACAGGGGGCCCCTCCTACGAGCAGTACTTC.